This T cell receptor (beta chain) was sequenced during a study of regulatory T cells in long-lasting Graves disease. Time point described: persistent/refractory GD, antithyroid drugs over 5 years with positive TRAb. RNA from PBMCs was the source of the TCR library. Whole-study results and caveats: Persistent patients had more shared public clonotypes (under 3,000) than new patients (approximately 970).

Remarks on this clonotype: Its antigen remains unidentified.

In germline, CDR1 is LNHDA, CDR2 SQIVND (reference sequence). Deletions cut 7 bases from V and 2 bases from J, with 12 bases between. The CDR3 sequence is 13 residues long. iRepertoire HTBI primers and Arm-PCR of CDR3 regions built TCR beta libraries. Each CDR3 protein is one row after TCRdb ran MiXCR on the multiplex PCR reads. Seen here are a few hundred thousand distinct CDR3 sequences, about a quarter observed once, and the top ten hold around 26%. The source of this sequence is a female donor with Graves disease. The rearrangement links TRBV19 to TRBJ2-7; the D is unclear. Sequenced material: peripheral blood mononuclear cells (PBMCs), taken when the disease was refractory, from a patient treated with antithyroid drugs. As DNA, the CDR3 is TGTGCCAGTAAGGTCGCAGGCACCTACGAGCAGTACTTC. Translated: CASKVAGTYEQYF.